This is a list of T cell receptor beta chains from one sample in a study of cytomegalovirus exposure and HLA in healthy donors. Using immunoSEQ multiplex PCR, the repertoire was profiled, and TCRdb retains in-frame clones only, with some absent. The sample holds 90,000 to 120,000 clones, under 97% seen once. The sample consisted of PBMCs. These receptor sequences come from a woman aged 18-29 years in good health and CMV-seronegative. Each CDR3 is given with its conserved first and last residue. Fields, in order: CDR3 protein, CDR3 DNA, J gene, clone size, V gene, D gene. The D gene is left open where the match is weak. Clone size is stated in some rows and not others, as once, few, many or a class when expanded.

CASSLVRGQGTNEKLFF TGTGCCAGCAGCTTAGTGCGGGGACAGGGGACTAATGAAAAACTGTTTTTT TRBJ1-4 few TRBV7-2 TRBD1
CASSEDGTEDNEQFF TGTGCCAGCAGTGAAGATGGGACAGAGGACAATGAGCAGTTCTTC TRBJ2-1 - TRBV6-1 TRBD1
CASSQEDRENTEAFF TGTGCCAGCAGCCAGGAAGACAGGGAGAACACTGAAGCTTTCTTT TRBJ1-1 - TRBV4-2 TRBD1
CASSQGTLSTDTQYF TGTGCCAGCAGCCAAGGGACACTTAGCACAGATACGCAGTATTTT TRBJ2-3 - TRBV4-2 -
CASSPPSSYNSPLHF TGCGCCAGCAGCCCCCCCAGCTCCTATAATTCACCCCTCCACTTT TRBJ1-6 - TRBV4-1 -
CASSLTAGGWETQYF TGTGCCAGCAGCTTAACGGCAGGGGGTTGGGAGACCCAGTACTTC TRBJ2-5 - TRBV7-3 TRBD1
CASGTRTGRGGELFF TGTGCCAGCGGCACACGGACAGGGCGAGGCGGGGAGCTGTTTTTT TRBJ2-2 - TRBV6-5 TRBD1
CASSSGGIRNQPQHF TGTGCCAGCAGCTCGGGGGGGATCCGCAATCAGCCCCAGCATTTT TRBJ1-5 - TRBV5-8 -
CASSPTGAPKTQYF TGTGCCAGCTCACCGACAGGTGCTCCGAAGACCCAGTACTTC TRBJ2-5 - TRBV18 -
CASSLGGGSTDTQYF TGTGCCAGCAGTTTAGGTGGCGGGAGCACAGATACGCAGTATTTT TRBJ2-3 - TRBV28 -
CASSPPPARTQYF TGTGCCAGCAGCCCTCCTCCCGCGCGGACCCAGTACTTC TRBJ2-5 - TRBV11-3 -
CASSPGDRVEKLFF TGTGCCAGCAGCCCCGGGGACAGGGTTGAAAAACTGTTTTTT TRBJ1-4 once TRBV28 TRBD1
CASSSGDMVSSPLHF TGCGCCAGCAGCTCAGGGGACATGGTTAGTTCACCCCTCCACTTT TRBJ1-6 - TRBV5-1 -
CASSPLSGGADNEQFF TGTGCCAGCAGCCCCCTCTCCGGGGGGGCTGACAATGAGCAGTTCTTC TRBJ2-1 - TRBV5-4 TRBD2
CASSSPVYEQYF TGTGCCAGCAGCTCCCCCGTTTACGAGCAGTACTTC TRBJ2-7 - TRBV7-2 -
CASSLVSVYNEQFF TGTGCCAGCAGCTTAGTATCGGTCTACAATGAGCAGTTCTTC TRBJ2-1 - TRBV7-9 -
CASSLGQSNNSPLHF TGTGCCAGCAGTTTGGGACAGAGCAATAATTCACCCCTCCACTTT TRBJ1-6 once TRBV6-5 TRBD1
CASSGGRSWNQPQHF TGTGCCAGCAGTGGGGGCAGGTCCTGGAATCAGCCCCAGCATTTT TRBJ1-5 - TRBV2 -
CALHTGQGANEQYF TGTGCCTTACACACGGGACAGGGGGCTAACGAGCAGTACTTC TRBJ2-7 - TRBV6-1 TRBD1
CASSFRALAGGSGETQYF TGTGCCAGCAGCTTCCGTGCGCTAGCGGGGGGTTCGGGAGAGACCCAGTACTTC TRBJ2-5 - TRBV5-6 TRBD2
CASSWGDRGSFETQYF TGTGCCAGCAGCTGGGGAGACAGGGGCTCGTTTGAGACCCAGTACTTC TRBJ2-5 - TRBV11-1 TRBD1
CASSLGGGSPEELFF TGTGCCAGCAGTTTAGGGGGGGGATCACCGGAGGAGCTGTTTTTT TRBJ2-2 - TRBV25-1 -
CASSRRDRGPEKLFF TGTGCCAGCAGCAGAAGGGACAGGGGGCCAGAAAAACTGTTTTTT TRBJ1-4 - TRBV5-4 TRBD1
CASSPPRIGGAASRNEQFF TGTGCCAGCTCACCACCTCGGATCGGGGGGGCAGCATCAAGAAATGAGCAGTTCTTC TRBJ2-1 - TRBV18 TRBD2
CSSTGETEAFF TGCAGTTCTACAGGGGAGACTGAAGCTTTCTTT TRBJ1-1 - TRBV20-1 TRBD1
CASSERASGGANEQFF TGTGCCAGCAGTGAACGGGCTAGCGGGGGGGCAAATGAGCAGTTCTTC TRBJ2-1 - TRBV6-1 TRBD2
CASSPGIIGDTIYF TGTGCCAGCAGCCCGGGGATTATCGGGGACACCATATATTTT TRBJ1-3 - TRBV7-2 -
CASSFPGMRTSNQPQHF TGTGCCAGCAGTTTCCCAGGGATGAGAACGAGCAATCAGCCCCAGCATTTT TRBJ1-5 - TRBV28 -
CASSYGATGDYEQYF TGTGCCAGCAGTTACGGGGCCACGGGGGACTACGAGCAGTACTTC TRBJ2-7 - TRBV6-6 -
CASARGLANEKLFF TGTGCCAGCGCTCGGGGGTTGGCTAATGAAAAACTGTTTTTT TRBJ1-4 - TRBV27 -
CAPGHRIYEQYF TGTGCCCCCGGCCACAGGATTTACGAGCAGTACTTC TRBJ2-7 once TRBV19 -
CAWSVYGYEQYF TGTGCCTGGAGTGTTTACGGTTACGAGCAGTACTTC TRBJ2-7 - TRBV30 -
CASSLASGQETQYF TGCGCCAGCAGCTTGGCTAGCGGCCAAGAGACCCAGTACTTC TRBJ2-5 - TRBV5-1 TRBD2
CASSDSDEKLFF TGTGCCAGCAGCGACAGTGATGAAAAACTGTTTTTT TRBJ1-4 - TRBV28 -
CASITGGWQYF TGTGCCAGCATAACAGGGGGCTGGCAGTACTTC TRBJ2-7 - TRBV2 TRBD1
CASSPQGTYEQYF TGTGCCAGCAGTCCCCAGGGGACCTACGAGCAGTACTTC TRBJ2-7 - TRBV28 -
CASSEGRGGLNEQFF TGTGCCAGCAGTGAAGGGAGGGGGGGCCTCAATGAGCAGTTCTTC TRBJ2-1 - TRBV2 -
CASSTDFYSYEQYF TGTGCCAGCAGCACCGACTTTTACTCCTACGAGCAGTACTTC TRBJ2-7 once TRBV5-4 -
CAWSDFFRLASGGNYEQYF TGTGCCTGGAGTGACTTCTTTAGGTTGGCTAGCGGGGGCAACTACGAGCAGTACTTC TRBJ2-7 - TRBV30 TRBD2
CASSAPTAKLSYEQYF TGTGCCAGTAGTGCCCCGACAGCGAAACTATCCTACGAGCAGTACTTC TRBJ2-7 - TRBV19 -
CSALGHYEQYF TGCAGTGCTTTGGGGCACTACGAGCAGTACTTC TRBJ2-7 - TRBV20-1 -
CASSSRVLPGAYNEQFF TGTGCCAGCAGCTCCCGGGTCCTCCCTGGGGCTTACAATGAGCAGTTCTTC TRBJ2-1 - TRBV5-4 -
CASSLSQGGGNEQFF TGCGCCAGCAGCTTGTCACAGGGGGGTGGCAATGAGCAGTTCTTC TRBJ2-1 - TRBV5-1 TRBD1
CATSRHWGGASGANVLTF TGTGCCACCAGCAGGCACTGGGGCGGGGCTTCTGGGGCCAACGTCCTGACTTTC TRBJ2-6 - TRBV15 -
CASSPYSGGSYNEQFF TGTGCCAGCAGTCCGTATAGCGGGGGATCTTACAATGAGCAGTTCTTC TRBJ2-1 - TRBV28 TRBD2